The rows below give T cell receptor beta chains drawn from one sample of a study of graft-versus-host responses after intestinal transplantation. TCRdb's copy holds only in-frame clones and misses some; the assay was immunoSEQ multiplex PCR. The sample carries about 64,000 clones, roughly 89% recorded once. Material: bone marrow, obtained 734 days after intestinal transplantation. Source of these receptors: a human patient who received an intestinal transplant, so some T cells may come from the graft donor. Each CDR3 is given with its conserved first and last residue. Clone size is not always given. Where it is, it says once, few, many or a class for expanded clones.

clone_size: .; j_call: TRBJ2-7; v_call: TRBV14; cdr3_aa: CASSQDWALANNEQYF
clone_size: .; j_call: TRBJ1-2; v_call: TRBV18; cdr3_aa: CASSPGEEDGYTF
clone_size: .; j_call: TRBJ2-1; v_call: TRBV27; cdr3_aa: CASSQYGGNEQFF
clone_size: few; j_call: TRBJ1-6; v_call: TRBV5-1; cdr3_aa: CASSGGTSLGSPLHF
clone_size: .; j_call: TRBJ1-1; v_call: TRBV4-2; cdr3_aa: CASSLQDTEAFF
clone_size: .; j_call: TRBJ2-5; v_call: TRBV5-6; cdr3_aa: CASSFDRRWETQYF
clone_size: .; j_call: TRBJ2-1; v_call: TRBV12-5; cdr3_aa: CAVLLGALEGQSEQFF
clone_size: .; j_call: TRBJ1-1; v_call: TRBV7-3; cdr3_aa: CASSFPPGGGNTEAFF
clone_size: few; j_call: TRBJ2-7; v_call: TRBV6-5; cdr3_aa: CASSRQGYEQYF
clone_size: .; j_call: TRBJ2-1; v_call: TRBV11-3; cdr3_aa: CASSPESTYNEQFF
clone_size: .; j_call: TRBJ2-7; v_call: TRBV4-2; cdr3_aa: CASSWAPRGSSYEQYF
clone_size: .; j_call: TRBJ1-5; v_call: TRBV11-3; cdr3_aa: CASSSTGSGQPQHF
clone_size: .; j_call: TRBJ2-5; v_call: TRBV5-1; cdr3_aa: CASSLGDRTYQETQYF
clone_size: .; j_call: TRBJ1-1; v_call: TRBV5-5; cdr3_aa: CASSLRFPEAFF
clone_size: .; j_call: TRBJ1-2; v_call: TRBV28; cdr3_aa: CASGTNRGRIYGYTF
clone_size: .; j_call: TRBJ1-6; v_call: TRBV2; cdr3_aa: CASRAEGGSPLHF
clone_size: few; j_call: TRBJ2-7; v_call: TRBV7-9; cdr3_aa: CASSLSSLSSYEQYF
clone_size: .; j_call: TRBJ2-1; v_call: TRBV5-1; cdr3_aa: CASSFVLLAGGNNEQFF
clone_size: .; j_call: TRBJ1-1; v_call: TRBV5-6; cdr3_aa: CASSRRPFNTEAFF
clone_size: .; j_call: TRBJ2-2; v_call: TRBV13; cdr3_aa: CASSLGGLAVDTGELFF
clone_size: .; j_call: TRBJ2-1; v_call: TRBV11-3; cdr3_aa: CASSPHGYSPYNEQFF
clone_size: once; j_call: TRBJ2-3; v_call: TRBV7-2; cdr3_aa: CASSAGLAGRTDTQYF
clone_size: once; j_call: TRBJ1-4; v_call: TRBV30; cdr3_aa: CAWARSDNEKLFF
clone_size: .; j_call: TRBJ2-2; v_call: TRBV19; cdr3_aa: CASRRAGELFF
clone_size: .; j_call: TRBJ1-1; v_call: TRBV6-5; cdr3_aa: CASSAGQGSTEAFF
clone_size: .; j_call: TRBJ2-7; v_call: TRBV7-6; cdr3_aa: CASSVTGTGGYEQYF
clone_size: .; j_call: TRBJ1-4; v_call: TRBV10-2; cdr3_aa: CASRAGTARPSNEKLFF
clone_size: once; j_call: TRBJ2-2; v_call: TRBV4-1; cdr3_aa: CASSLPTDRELFF
clone_size: .; j_call: TRBJ1-1; v_call: TRBV11-1; cdr3_aa: CASSSYKPDRFNTEAFF
clone_size: .; j_call: TRBJ1-4; v_call: TRBV5-6; cdr3_aa: CASSLGLRDARATNEKLFF
clone_size: .; j_call: TRBJ2-2; v_call: TRBV5-1; cdr3_aa: CASSRSTGDTGELFF
clone_size: .; j_call: TRBJ2-5; v_call: TRBV9; cdr3_aa: CASSAQPGQGETQYF
clone_size: .; j_call: TRBJ1-4; v_call: TRBV7-3; cdr3_aa: CASSADLGEKLFF
clone_size: .; j_call: TRBJ2-5; v_call: TRBV7-9; cdr3_aa: CASSARGRETQYF
clone_size: .; j_call: TRBJ2-3; v_call: TRBV14; cdr3_aa: CASSQVSTDTQYF
clone_size: .; j_call: TRBJ2-2; v_call: TRBV4-1; cdr3_aa: CASSQSTLPRSTGELFF
clone_size: once; j_call: TRBJ2-3; v_call: TRBV7-9; cdr3_aa: CASSPMEAPDTQYF
clone_size: .; j_call: TRBJ1-2; v_call: TRBV18; cdr3_aa: CASSPPGGQGAYGYTF
clone_size: few; j_call: TRBJ2-1; v_call: TRBV29-1; cdr3_aa: CSAGGRSYNEQFF
clone_size: few; j_call: TRBJ2-1; v_call: TRBV11-2; cdr3_aa: CASSWTSGGSSYNEQFF
clone_size: .; j_call: TRBJ1-2; v_call: TRBV5-1; cdr3_aa: CASRPGTTNYGYTF
clone_size: once; j_call: TRBJ1-3; v_call: TRBV5-6; cdr3_aa: CASSFEDSSGNTIYF